This is a list of T cell receptor beta chains from one sample in a study of tumor-infiltrating lymphocytes in primary liver carcinoma. TCRdb redid the calling of the multiplex PCR reads with MiXCR, one entry per CDR3 protein. The table records around 78,000 distinct CDR3 sequences, 65% to 75% of them present only once. The specimen was liver tumor tissue from sampling region 4. The source of these receptors is a woman in her sixties or seventies with primary liver carcinoma and hepatitis B virus infection. Each CDR3 is given with its conserved first and last residue. D genes are given only for firm matches. The listing skips clone size in some rows; elsewhere it reads once, few, many or a size class.

V	D	J	size	DNA	CDR3
TRBV11-2	.	TRBJ2-7	.	TGTGCCAGCAGCCTGCAGATAACCGATAGGCCCTATGAGCAGTACTTC	CASSLQITDRPYEQYF
TRBV11-3	.	TRBJ2-2	.	TGTGCCAGCAGGGGAGCTAGGGCGACTGGGGAGCTGTATTTT	CASRGARATGELYF
TRBV5-4	.	TRBJ2-3	.	TGTGCCAGCAGCCTTTTGGGTAGTATAGATACGCAGTATTTT	CASSLLGSIDTQYF
TRBV6-1	.	TRBJ1-2	.	TGTGCCAGCATTGAAGCGGACTCAGGGTCCTATGGCGACACCTTC	CASIEADSGSYGDTF
TRBV5-1	.	TRBJ1-2	many	TGCGCCAGCAGCTTTGAAGGCTATGGCTACACCTTC	CASSFEGYGYTF
TRBV4-2	.	TRBJ2-6	.	TGTGCCAGCAGTCCAGGGGAACCCGGCTCTGGGGCCAACGTCCTGACTTTC	CASSPGEPGSGANVLTF
TRBV28	TRBD1	TRBJ2-3	.	TGTGCCAGCTGGGACAGGGCTGGCACAGATACACAGTATTTT	CASWDRAGTDTQYF
TRBV6-6	TRBD1	TRBJ2-1	.	TGTGCCAGGAGTAAAGGACAGGGTCGTGAGCAATTCTTC	CARSKGQGREQFF
TRBV5-1	.	TRBJ1-4	.	TGCGCCAGTGGCCCGGGAGCGAATGAAAAACTGTTTTTT	CASGPGANEKLFF
TRBV11-1	TRBD2	TRBJ2-2	.	TGTGCCAGCAGACCGAGCCTTGGCAGCGGGGAGTTGTTTTTT	CASRPSLGSGELFF
TRBV11-1	TRBD2	TRBJ2-1	few	TGTGCCAGCAACCGACTCGGACTAGCGGAGGAGCTTTTC	CASNRLGLAEELF
TRBV4-1	TRBD1	TRBJ1-6	.	TGCGCCAGCAGCCCGTTGACAGGGGGGAATCCACCCCTCCACTTT	CASSPLTGGNPPLHF
TRBV11-2	.	TRBJ2-3	.	TGTGCCAGCAACTTAGTAGACCGCAGCACAGATACGCAGTATTTT	CASNLVDRSTDTQYF
TRBV29-1	TRBD2	TRBJ2-1	many	TGCAGCGTTCGGGGGGGCTCCTACAATGAGCAGTTCTTC	CSVRGGSYNEQFF